Listed below are T cell receptor beta chains from one sample, sequenced in a study of T cells in Graves' hyperthyroidism and ophthalmopathy. TCRdb redid the calling of the multiplex PCR reads with MiXCR, one entry per CDR3 protein. This sample has under 400,000 distinct CDR3 sequences, with 15% found just once. Specimen: blood. These receptors all stem from a woman in her sixties with Graves' ophthalmopathy. Both conserved end residues are part of each CDR3. The order of the fields is V gene, J gene, clone size, CDR3 length, D gene, CDR3 protein, CDR3 DNA. D genes are given only for firm matches. Part of the rows lack a size; the others show once, few, many or a class for expanded clones.

>TRBV6-2/TRBV6-3|TRBJ2-7|many|14|TRBD2
CASQALAAAYEQYF
TGTGCCAGCCAGGCCCTAGCGGCAGCCTACGAGCAGTACTTC
>TRBV2|TRBJ1-3|many|15|NA
CASSADRLSGNTIYF
TGTGCCAGCAGTGCTGACAGGCTCTCTGGAAACACCATATATTTT
>TRBV7-9|TRBJ2-7|many|15|TRBD1
CASSLSRQGMNEQYF
TGTGCCAGCAGCTTATCCCGACAGGGGATGAACGAGCAGTACTTC
>TRBV3-1|TRBJ2-7|many|13|NA
CASSQGTGGEQYF
TGTGCCAGCAGCCAAGGCACCGGGGGCGAGCAGTACTTC
>TRBV7-2|TRBJ2-1|many|15|NA
CASSLHPDSYNEQFF
TGTGCCAGCAGCTTACATCCGGACTCCTACAATGAGCAGTTCTTC
>TRBV7-9|TRBJ2-1|many|14|NA
CASSLARALGEQFF
TGTGCCAGCAGCTTAGCGCGCGCACTAGGGGAGCAGTTCTTC
>TRBV12-3/TRBV12-4|TRBJ2-2|many|16|NA
CASSSRARDGSGELFF
TGTGCCAGCAGTTCCCGGGCCAGGGATGGGTCCGGGGAGCTGTTTTTT
>TRBV7-8|TRBJ1-2|few|14|NA
CASSLILGQSGYTF
TGTGCCAGCAGCTTAATTCTTGGGCAAAGCGGCTACACCTTC
>TRBV7-2|TRBJ1-1|NA|15|NA
CASSLDIQLNTEAFF
TGTGCCAGCAGCTTAGACATCCAATTGAACACTGAAGCTTTCTTT
>TRBV27|TRBJ2-7|NA|16|TRBD2
CASSSRLAGSAYEQYF
TGTGCCAGCAGTTCAAGACTAGCGGGATCCGCCTACGAGCAGTACTTC
>TRBV11-1|TRBJ2-2|NA|18|NA
CASSSVSIGKPNTGELFF
TGTGCCAGCAGCTCAGTGTCTATCGGCAAACCGAACACCGGGGAGCTGTTTTTT